Given below is one T cell receptor (beta chain) in context. The antigen is not known. The CDR3 spans 17 residues. Germline V gives CDR1 SGDLS, CDR2 YYNGEE. The junction had 16 bases not matched to a gene; V was cut back by 3 bases and J by 8 bases. Once RNA had been extracted, it was reverse transcribed into cDNA to act as the sequencing template. Using immunoSEQ multiplex PCR, the repertoire was profiled, and TCRdb retains in-frame clones only, with some absent. The sample carries some 82,000 clones, roughly 51% recorded once. This entry belongs to a study of CD8+ T cells in alopecia areata. Findings and caveats of the study: Higher clonality was seen in lesional scalp than in normal scalp, especially in alopecia totalis/universalis. Relative to mice, TCR sharing across patients was less clear, a difference possibly HLA-related.

Specimens obtained from alopecia areata patients comprised lesional scalp punch biopsies and peripheral blood. The researchers isolated CD4+ and CD8+ T cells from PBMCs by sorting. The TCR was taken from a human donor with alopecia areata. Source material: NKG2D-high CD8+ T cells sorted from blood. The chain has TRBV9 and TRBJ2-3, with 9 bases that match TRBD1. The CDR3 is CASSAPSGTGTAGTQYF. The CDR3 DNA follows: TGTGCCAGCAGCGCCCCTTCCGGGACAGGGACCGCAGGTACGCAGTATTTT.